Given below is one TCR beta chain in context. Recruitment covered about two dozen US areas and drew participants whose ages spanned roughly 18 to 100 years. This specimen comes from a study of blood T cell repertoires in COVID-19. At the level of the study: Italy, Spain and the United States were the sources of the convalescent and acute COVID-19 samples. Sources were T cells, B-cell-depleted T cells, or PBMCs; the material itself was cDNA or gDNA.

Germline CDR1 reads SGHRS; CDR2 reads YFSETQ. Trimming took 4 bases from V and 3 from J; bases not matched to a gene: 2. The CDR3 has 14 amino acids. In the original analysis: Estimated nucleated cell counts came from reference gene primer amplification. TCRdb's table, derived via immunoSEQ multiplex PCR, lists solely in-frame clones and lacks some. D and trimming come from the DNA, and the V and J calls and clone size come from that table. The sample contains approximately 230,000 clones, 82% of which appear only once. Sequenced material: PBMCs or T cells enriched from blood (not recorded which). The J gene is TRBJ2-1, the V gene TRBV5-1, with 9 bases identical to TRBD2. This receptor was obtained from a man aged 35 to 55 who had recovered from COVID-19. The CDR3 coding sequence is TGCGCCAGCAGCCTTAGCGGGGGCTACAATGAGCAGTTCTTC. This translates into CASSLSGGYNEQFF.